This T cell receptor (beta chain) was observed in a study of shared clonotypes between healthy human individuals. Data came from immunoSEQ multiplex PCR; TCRdb stores just in-frame clones and leaves some out. This sample yields approximately 530,000 clones, of which 90% to 97% are seen a single time; 0.055% to 0.075% belongs to the top ten. The CDR3 has 17 residues. Trimming cost V 1 base and J 2 bases; bases outside gene matches: 5. The germline gives CDR1 LNHNV, CDR2 YYDKDF (reference sequence). The TCR was taken from a woman aged 25 to 39 in good health. The sequenced sample consisted of naive CD4+ T cells sorted from blood. The subset is: CD45RA+ positively selected. The V gene is TRBV15, the J gene TRBJ2-7; 13 bases are a match to TRBD2. CDR3 amino acids: CATSRVGTSGITYEQYF. In nucleotides, the CDR3 is TGTGCCACCAGCAGAGTTGGGACTAGCGGGATAACCTACGAGCAGTACTTC.